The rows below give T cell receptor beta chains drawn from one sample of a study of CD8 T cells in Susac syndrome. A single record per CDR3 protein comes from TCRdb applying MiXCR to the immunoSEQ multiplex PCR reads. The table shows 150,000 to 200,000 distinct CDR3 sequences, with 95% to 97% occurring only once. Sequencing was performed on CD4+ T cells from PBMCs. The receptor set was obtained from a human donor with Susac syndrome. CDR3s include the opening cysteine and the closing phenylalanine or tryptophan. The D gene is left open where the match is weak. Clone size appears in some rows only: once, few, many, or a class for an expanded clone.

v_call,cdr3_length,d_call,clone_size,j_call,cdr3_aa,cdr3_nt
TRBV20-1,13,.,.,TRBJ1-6,CSAVGLADSPLHF,TGCAGTGCCGTCGGACTGGCCGATTCACCCCTCCACTTT
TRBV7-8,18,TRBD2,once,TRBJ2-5,CASSARTTLAGGIETQYF,TGTGCCAGCAGCGCTAGGACTACACTAGCGGGAGGGATAGAGACCCAGTACTTC
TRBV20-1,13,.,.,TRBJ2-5,CSASSQGYETQYF,TGCAGTGCTAGTTCCCAGGGTTACGAGACCCAGTACTTC
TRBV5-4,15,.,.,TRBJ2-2,CASREGNLNTGELFF,TGTGCCAGCAGGGAGGGCAACCTGAACACCGGGGAGCTGTTTTTT
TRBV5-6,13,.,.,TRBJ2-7,CASFHHGHYEQYF,TGTGCCAGCTTCCATCATGGCCACTACGAGCAGTACTTC
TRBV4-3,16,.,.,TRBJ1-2,CASSQDTRAHNYGYTF,TGCGCCAGCAGCCAAGATACCAGGGCACATAACTATGGCTACACCTTC
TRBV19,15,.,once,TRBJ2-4,CASSTNREMRNIQYF,TGTGCCAGTAGTACAAACAGGGAGATGAGAAACATTCAGTACTTC
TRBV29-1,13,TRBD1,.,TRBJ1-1,CSARTGMVTEAFF,TGCAGCGCACGGACAGGTATGGTCACTGAAGCTTTCTTT
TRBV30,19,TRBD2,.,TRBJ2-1,CAWSAGTSDPPSSYNEQFF,TGTGCCTGGAGTGCCGGGACTAGCGACCCCCCGAGCTCCTACAATGAGCAGTTCTTC
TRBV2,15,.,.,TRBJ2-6,CASSLGASGANVLTF,TGTGCCAGCAGTCTTGGGGCCTCTGGGGCCAACGTCCTGACTTTC
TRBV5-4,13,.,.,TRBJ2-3,CASRRDGPDTQYF,TGTGCCAGCAGACGGGACGGGCCAGATACGCAGTATTTT
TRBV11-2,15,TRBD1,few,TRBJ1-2,CASSWDSQTPYGYTF,TGTGCCAGCAGCTGGGACAGCCAAACCCCCTATGGCTACACCTTC
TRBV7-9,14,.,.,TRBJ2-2,CASSLVPNTGELFF,TGTGCCAGCAGCTTAGTCCCGAACACCGGGGAGCTGTTTTTT
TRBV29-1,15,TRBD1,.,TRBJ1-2,CSVDLKGQGGPGYTF,TGCAGCGTTGATCTTAAAGGACAGGGAGGCCCTGGCTACACCTTC
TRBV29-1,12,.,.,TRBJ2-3,CSHTLSTDTQYF,TGCAGTCACACCTTAAGCACAGATACGCAGTATTTT
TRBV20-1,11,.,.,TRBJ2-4,CSALDLNIQYF,TGCAGTGCTTTGGACCTAAACATTCAGTACTTC
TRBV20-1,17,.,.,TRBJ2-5,CSARDRIQEGFQETQYF,TGCAGTGCTAGAGATAGAATTCAGGAGGGGTTCCAAGAGACCCAGTACTTC
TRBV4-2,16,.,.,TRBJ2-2,CASSPRTLSNTGELFF,TGTGCCAGCAGCCCTAGGACCCTATCGAACACCGGGGAGCTGTTTTTT
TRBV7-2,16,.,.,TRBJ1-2,CASSLVAGAGGYGYTF,TGTGCCAGCAGCTTAGTCGCGGGGGCAGGCGGCTATGGCTACACCTTC
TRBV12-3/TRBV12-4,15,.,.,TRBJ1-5,CASSPGEGSNQPQHF,TGTGCCAGCAGCCCCGGGGAGGGAAGCAATCAGCCCCAGCATTTT
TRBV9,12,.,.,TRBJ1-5,CASSPFGDTQHF,TGTGCCAGCAGCCCGTTTGGAGATACGCAGCATTTT
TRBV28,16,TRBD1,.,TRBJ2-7,CASTPGTPGQGYEQYF,TGTGCCAGCACCCCCGGGACCCCGGGACAGGGATACGAGCAGTACTTC
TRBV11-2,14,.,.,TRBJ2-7,CASSPRGTTYEQYF,TGTGCCAGCAGCCCCAGGGGAACGACCTACGAGCAGTACTTC
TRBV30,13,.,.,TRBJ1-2,CAWRGSENYGYTF,TGTGCCTGGAGAGGCAGCGAGAACTATGGCTACACCTTC
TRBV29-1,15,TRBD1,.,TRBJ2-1,CSVEKGTGGGIEQFF,TGCAGCGTTGAAAAAGGGACAGGGGGAGGTATTGAGCAGTTCTTC
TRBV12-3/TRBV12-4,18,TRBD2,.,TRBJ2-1,CASSLGQGGSGADNEQFF,TGTGCCAGCAGTTTAGGCCAGGGTGGTAGCGGGGCTGACAATGAGCAGTTCTTC
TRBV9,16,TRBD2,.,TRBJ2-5,CASSAKTSGRAETQYF,TGTGCCAGCAGCGCGAAGACTAGCGGGAGGGCGGAGACCCAGTACTTC
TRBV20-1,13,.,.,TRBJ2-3,CSALQTSTDTQYF,TGCAGTGCTCTGCAGACCTCCACAGATACGCAGTATTTT
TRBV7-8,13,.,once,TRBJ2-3,CASRYSAADTQYF,TGTGCCAGCAGATACAGCGCTGCAGATACGCAGTATTTT
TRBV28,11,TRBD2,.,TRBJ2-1,CASQRGIEQFF,TGTGCCAGCCAGCGGGGGATAGAGCAGTTCTTC
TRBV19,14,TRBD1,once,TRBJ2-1,CASSLRGLGGEQFF,TGTGCCAGTAGTCTCAGGGGGCTGGGGGGTGAGCAGTTCTTC
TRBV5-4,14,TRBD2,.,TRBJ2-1,CASSSERGADEQFF,TGTGCCAGCAGCTCCGAGCGGGGGGCGGATGAGCAGTTCTTC
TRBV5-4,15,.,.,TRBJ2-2,CASSFGERGTGELFF,TGTGCCAGCAGCTTCGGGGAAAGGGGCACCGGGGAGCTGTTTTTT
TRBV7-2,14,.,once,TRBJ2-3,CASSLDLSTDTQYF,TGTGCCAGCAGCTTGGACTTAAGCACAGATACGCAGTATTTT
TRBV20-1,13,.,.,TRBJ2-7,CSARSRGGHEQYF,TGCAGTGCTAGATCCCGGGGAGGCCACGAGCAGTACTTC
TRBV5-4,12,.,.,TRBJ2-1,CASRALGNEQFF,TGTGCCAGCAGGGCGCTGGGAAATGAGCAGTTCTTC
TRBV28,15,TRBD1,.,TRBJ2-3,CASSFSGQADDTQYF,TGTGCCAGCAGTTTCTCAGGACAGGCGGACGATACGCAGTATTTT
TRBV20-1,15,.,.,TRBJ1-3,CSAIRRPDIGNTIYF,TGCAGTGCTATCCGACGACCGGACATCGGAAACACCATATATTTT
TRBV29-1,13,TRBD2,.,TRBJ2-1,CSVTRGVGNEQFF,TGCAGCGTTACGCGGGGGGTAGGCAATGAGCAGTTCTTC
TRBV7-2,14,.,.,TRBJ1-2,CASSSDPNNYGYTF,TGTGCCAGCAGCTCGGACCCTAATAACTATGGCTACACCTTC
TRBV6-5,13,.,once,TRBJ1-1,CASSYLRNTEAFF,TGTGCCAGCAGTTACCTCCGGAACACTGAAGCTTTCTTT
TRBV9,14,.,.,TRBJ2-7,CASSVGVSALEQYF,TGTGCCAGCAGCGTAGGTGTTAGCGCACTTGAGCAGTACTTC
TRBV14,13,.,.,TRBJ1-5,CASSVTPHQPQHF,TGTGCCAGCAGCGTTACACCCCATCAGCCCCAGCATTTT
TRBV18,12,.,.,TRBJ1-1,CASSLRSPEAFF,TGTGCCAGCTCACTCCGGTCACCGGAAGCTTTCTTT
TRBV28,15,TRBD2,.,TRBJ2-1,CASSLVAGGWNEQFF,TGTGCCAGCAGTTTAGTAGCGGGAGGGTGGAATGAGCAGTTCTTC
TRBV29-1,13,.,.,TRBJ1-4,CSVAGQDPGKLFF,TGCAGCGTCGCGGGACAAGACCCTGGAAAACTGTTTTTT
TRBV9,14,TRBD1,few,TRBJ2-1,CASSTRTGGNEQFF,TGTGCCAGCAGCACTCGGACAGGGGGCAATGAGCAGTTCTTC